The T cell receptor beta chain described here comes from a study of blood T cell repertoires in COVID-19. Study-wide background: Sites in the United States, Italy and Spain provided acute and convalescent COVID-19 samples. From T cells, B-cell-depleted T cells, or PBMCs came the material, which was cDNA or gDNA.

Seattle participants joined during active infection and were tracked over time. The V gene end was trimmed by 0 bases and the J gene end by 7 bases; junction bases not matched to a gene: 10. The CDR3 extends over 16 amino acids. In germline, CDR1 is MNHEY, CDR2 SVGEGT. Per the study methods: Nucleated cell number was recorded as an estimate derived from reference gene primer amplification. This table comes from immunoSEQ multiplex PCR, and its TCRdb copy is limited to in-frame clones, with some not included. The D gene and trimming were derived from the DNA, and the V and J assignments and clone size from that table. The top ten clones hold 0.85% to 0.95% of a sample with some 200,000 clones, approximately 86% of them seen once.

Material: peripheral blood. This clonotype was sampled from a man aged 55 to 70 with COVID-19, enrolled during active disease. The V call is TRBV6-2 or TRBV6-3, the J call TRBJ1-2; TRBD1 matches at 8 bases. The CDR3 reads CASSYSSSQGAAGYTF. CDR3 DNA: TGTGCCAGCAGTTACTCTTCCTCCCAGGGGGCGGCTGGCTACACCTTC.